This T cell receptor (beta chain) was recovered during a study of tumor and adjacent non-tumor tissue in lung cancer. At the level of the study: Stage I to III disease affected about nine men and 5 women aged about 30 to 85. Study-level points and caveats: Significantly higher TCR diversity was found in tumor than normal lung.

RNA was extracted from bulk tissue without any cell sorting. Three rounds of nested PCR, following a modified ARM-PCR protocol, produced the TCRbeta library. One entry per CDR3 protein, called by TCRdb with MiXCR from the multiplex PCR reads. The sample has some 74,000 distinct CDR3 sequences; just under 75% are singletons. Per the germline V gene, CDR1 is DFQATT and CDR2 is SNEGSKA (reference sequence). This CDR3 is 15 amino acids long. Note on this clonotype: Antigen: not known. One end of the junction varies from germline; a read error may be responsible.

The chain recombines TRBV20-1 with TRBJ2-7; 7 positions match TRBD2. This sequence originates from a woman aged 35 to 49 with non-small cell lung cancer. The sequencing sample was made of lung tumor tissue. CDR3 DNA sequence: TGCAGTCCTAGAGTAGTGGCAGGGAGGGGTGGCGAGCAGTATTTC. Translation: CSPRVVAGRGGEQYF.